The 12 T cell receptor beta chains below come from one sample, sequenced in a study of cytomegalovirus exposure and HLA in healthy donors. Libraries were prepared by immunoSEQ multiplex PCR; TCRdb keeps only in-frame clonotypes and omits some of them. In the table there are 130,000 or so clones, 80% to 90% of which are singletons. Sequencing was done on a sample of PBMCs. The source of these receptors is a woman aged 18-29 years in good health and CMV-seronegative.

The V gene is TRBV5-1, the J gene TRBJ1-5; possible D gene TRBD1, 6 bases. Germline assignment: CDR1 SGHRS and CDR2 YFSETQ. V lost 4 bases and J lost 3, with 20 bases in between. This CDR3 is 17 amino acids long. CDR3 sequence: CASSPGAGTGNNQPQHF. The DNA for the CDR3 is TGCGCCAGCAGCCCAGGGGCCGGCACAGGGAACAATCAGCCCCAGCATTTT.

The V gene is TRBV10-3, the J gene TRBJ1-3; D remains unclear. The CDR3 is 11 amino acids. The germline V gene encodes CDR1 ENHRY and CDR2 SYGVKD. In DNA, the CDR3 is TGTGCTGGAGGGTCAGGAAACACCATATATTTT. Protein sequence: CAGGSGNTIYF.

V gene TRBV19 combines with J gene TRBJ2-7, with 11 bases matching TRBD2. Per the germline V gene, CDR1 is LNHDA and CDR2 is SQIVND (reference sequence). The CDR3 runs to 15 residues. V lost 4 bases to trimming and J lost 1 base; unmatched junction nucleotides: 3. In DNA, the CDR3 is TGTGCCAGTAGTACCGGGACTAGCGGTTCCTACGAGCAGTACTTC. Protein product: CASSTGTSGSYEQYF.

The chain has TRBV19 and TRBJ1-2; 7 nucleotides line up with TRBD1. Germline CDR1 reads LNHDA; CDR2 reads SQIVND (reference sequence). The V and J ends lost 1 base and 1 base, in that order; junction bases with no gene match: 3. The CDR3 runs 15 residues. For the CDR3, the DNA is TGTGCCAGTAGTATAGTGTCAGGGGGTAACTATGGCTACACCTTC. Translating it yields CASSIVSGGNYGYTF.

The rearrangement uses TRBV15 and TRBJ2-7, with 8 bases that match TRBD1. This CDR3 has 16 amino acids. Germline CDR1 and CDR2: LNHNV and YYDKDF (reference sequence). The V and J ends lost 8 bases and 3 bases, in that order; junction bases with no gene match: 15. The CDR3 reads CATAPGTGFLRYEQYF. CDR3 nucleotide sequence: TGTGCCACCGCTCCCGGGACAGGCTTTCTACGCTACGAGCAGTACTTC.

The J gene is TRBJ2-3, the V gene TRBV7-3, with TRBD2 identical over 7 bases. V was clipped by 4 bases and J by 6 bases; unmatched bases: 4. The CDR3 loop spans 13 amino acids. CDR1 SGHTA and CDR2 FQGTGA come from the germline V gene. The CDR3 coding sequence is TGTGCCAGCAGCTCCGCGGGGGTTGATACGCAGTATTTT. Residues: CASSSAGVDTQYF.

This rearrangement joins TRBV29-1 to TRBJ1-1, with a weak D call TRBD1 (5 bases). CDR1 is SQVTM and CDR2 is ANQGSEA in the germline V gene. The CDR3 loop spans 13 amino acids. V lost 4 bases and J 10 bases, leaving 19 bases between the germline ends. This chain's CDR3 is CSVVRQGIGGAFF. The CDR3 nucleotides are TGCAGCGTTGTAAGGCAGGGTATAGGTGGAGCTTTCTTT. The variable domain in full, completed from reference TRBV29-1 and TRBJ1-1, reads SAVISQKPSRDICQRGTSLTIQCQVDSQVTMMFWYRQQPGQSLTLIATANQGSEATYESGFVIDKFPISRPNLTFSTLTVSNMSPEDSSIYLCSVVRQGIGGAFFGQGTRLTVV.

The V gene is TRBV11-3, the J gene TRBJ2-5; D unresolved. CDR3 length: 13 amino acids. The germline CDR1 and CDR2 sequences are SGHNT and YENEEA. V lost 1 base and J 5 bases, leaving 8 bases between the germline ends. Written as DNA, the CDR3 is TGTGCCAGCAGCTTAGTAGCATCTGAGACCCAGTACTTC. Protein product: CASSLVASETQYF.

The rearrangement links TRBV18 to TRBJ1-2, with D perhaps matching TRBD1 (6 bases). V lost 3 bases, J lost 7 bases, and 24 bases lay in between. The germline V gene encodes CDR1 KGHSH and CDR2 LQKENI. This CDR3 has 17 residues. CDR3 sequence: CASSPFKPSGHSLGYTF. CDR3 nucleotide sequence: TGTGCCAGCTCACCTTTCAAGCCCTCGGGACATAGTCTTGGCTACACCTTC.

The chain joins TRBV7-3 to TRBJ2-2, with a tentative D call TRBD2 (6 bases). The germline V and J ends were trimmed by 5 bases and 6 bases, with 16 bases remaining between them. The CDR3 totals 15 residues. The germline V gene encodes CDR1 SGHTA and CDR2 FQGTGA. The CDR3 here is CASSPYMGGSGELFF. CDR3 sequence (DNA): TGTGCCAGCAGCCCCTACATGGGAGGCTCCGGGGAGCTGTTTTTT.

This chain uses TRBV6-1 with TRBJ1-2; D may be TRBD1 (6 bases). CDR3 size: 16 residues. Germline values: CDR1 MNHNS, CDR2 SASEGT. V lost 1 base and J lost 3, with 15 bases in between. CDR3 protein: CASSEGSGGRDYGYTF. Here the CDR3 DNA reads TGTGCCAGCAGTGAAGGGTCGGGGGGCCGTGACTATGGCTACACCTTC.

The chain couples TRBV2 to TRBJ2-3; tentatively, D is TRBD2 (7 bases). Germline CDR1 is SNHLY and CDR2 is FYNNEI. V was pared by 6 bases and J by 3 bases, with 22 bases between. This CDR3 has 17 residues. This CDR3 reads CASRDPSRRGATDTQYF. CDR3 DNA sequence: TGTGCCAGCAGGGATCCCTCAAGACGGGGGGCTACAGATACGCAGTATTTT.